The next 19 T cell receptor beta chains were all read from a single sample in a study of shared clonotypes between healthy human individuals. Sequencing used immunoSEQ multiplex PCR; TCRdb keeps in-frame clones, though not all of them. The sample contains millions of clones, about 95% of which appear only once. As defined, naive CD8 cells were CD45RO-negative and positively selected for CCR7, with terminally differentiated effector memory CD45RA+ cells excluded. The specimen was naive CD8+ T cells sorted from blood. These receptors were collected from a man between 18 and 35 years old in good health.

The chain recombines TRBV5-1 with TRBJ2-2; D unclear. Germline CDR1 reads SGHRS; CDR2 reads YFSETQ. The length of the CDR3 is 17 residues. The germline V and J ends were trimmed by 0 bases and 3 bases, with 15 bases remaining between them. The CDR3 region is CASSLAEVYWDTGELFF. CDR3 in DNA: TGCGCCAGCAGCTTGGCCGAGGTTTATTGGGACACCGGGGAGCTGTTTTTT.

Concerning this clone: This CDR3 is also generated by other DNA sequences in the sample. The chain joins TRBV5-1 to TRBJ1-1; 7 bases line up with TRBD1. The germline V gene has CDR1 SGHRS and CDR2 YFSETQ. The CDR3 loop spans 14 amino acids. The junction had 3 bases not matched to a gene; V was cut back by 0 bases and J by 4 bases. The CDR3 sequence: CASSLGPGGTEAFF. CDR3 coding DNA: TGCGCCAGCAGCTTGGGGCCAGGGGGCACTGAAGCTTTCTTT.

This clone showed up just once. This chain uses TRBV6-1 with TRBJ2-1; D not certain. The length of the CDR3 is 13 residues. Germline V CDR1 and CDR2: MNHNS, SASEGT. The V end lost 1 base, the J end lost 6 bases, and 7 bases lay between the germline ends. DNA for the CDR3: TGTGCCAGCAGTGAAGAGGGTTTCAATGAGCAGTTCTTC. Its protein product is CASSEEGFNEQFF.

The chain has TRBV5-1 and TRBJ2-1; D is tentatively TRBD1 or TRBD2 (5 bases each). V was shortened by 0 bases and J by 6 bases, with 13 bases between the two germline ends. The CDR3 is 15 residues long. Germline V gives CDR1 SGHRS, CDR2 YFSETQ. CDR3 in amino acids: CASSLEWRGTNEQFF. For the CDR3, the DNA is TGCGCCAGCAGCTTGGAATGGAGAGGGACCAATGAGCAGTTCTTC.

V and J are TRBV9 and TRBJ1-2; no definite D call. The CDR3 loop spans 15 amino acids. V was trimmed by 0 bases and J by 2 bases, leaving 11 bases between them. CDR1 is SGDLS and CDR2 is YYNGEE in the germline V gene. The chain's CDR3 is CASSVENRENYGYTF. In DNA form, the CDR3 reads TGTGCCAGCAGCGTAGAGAACAGAGAGAACTATGGCTACACCTTC.

In regard to this clone: The identical CDR3 is also encoded by other nucleotide sequences in the sample. J is TRBJ1-1 and V is TRBV5-1, with TRBD1 as a possible D gene (6 bases). CDR3 length: 14 amino acids. Germline lookup yields CDR1 SGHRS and CDR2 YFSETQ. Trimming shortened V by 2 bases and J by 1 base, and 9 bases separated the two germline ends. CDR3 in DNA: TGCGCCAGCAGCTTCAGGGGCGGGAACACTGAAGCTTTCTTT. It codes for CASSFRGGNTEAFF.

J is TRBJ2-7 and V is TRBV6-6; 7 nucleotides align to TRBD2. Germline assignment: CDR1 MNHNY and CDR2 SVGAGI (reference sequence). Trimming at V came to 2 bases and at J to 4 bases, leaving 5 bases not matched to a gene. The CDR3 runs to 14 residues. The CDR3 region has the DNA TGTGCCAGCAGTTACGCGGGAGTCCCTTACGAGCAGTACTTC. Its protein is CASSYAGVPYEQYF.

This clone was seen just once. The CDR3 spells CASNEGGELFF. DNA of the CDR3: TGTGCCAGCAACGAGGGCGGGGAGCTGTTTTTT. This chain joins TRBV2 and TRBJ2-2, with a tentative D call TRBD2 (5 bases). Deletions cut 7 bases from V and 7 bases from J, with 7 bases between. CDR1 and CDR2 from the germline V gene are SNHLY and FYNNEI. The CDR3 has 11 amino acids.

The genes are TRBV2 and TRBJ1-1, with a weak D call TRBD1 (6 bases). Deletions cut 7 bases from V and 4 bases from J, with 13 bases between. This CDR3 has 13 amino acids. CDR1 SNHLY and CDR2 FYNNEI come from the germline V gene. The DNA for the CDR3 is TGTGCCAGCACCGAGGGGGTGAGCACTGAAGCTTTCTTT. The encoded protein is CASTEGVSTEAFF.

The chain recombines TRBV11-2 with TRBJ2-3; 8 bases are shared with TRBD2. V lost 1 base and J lost 1; bases outside the gene matches: 10. The CDR3 extends over 18 amino acids. Per the germline V gene, CDR1 is SGHAT and CDR2 is FQNNGV. CDR3 coding DNA: TGTGCCAGCAGCTTAGGGGGTAGCGGGATGTTTGGCACAGATACGCAGTATTTT. Its translation is CASSLGGSGMFGTDTQYF.

This chain links TRBV14 with TRBJ2-5; TRBD1 is a possible D gene (5 bases). Germline CDR1 is SGHDN and CDR2 is FVKESK. Trimming removed 5 bases at V and 0 bases at J, with 13 bases between. The CDR3 is 15 residues long. The CDR3 region has the DNA TGTGCCAGCAGCACACACGAAGGGGACCAAGAGACCCAGTACTTC. Its protein is CASSTHEGDQETQYF.

The chain recombines TRBV27 with TRBJ2-1; 7 bases are a match to TRBD2. V lost 5 bases, J lost 0 bases, and 7 bases stayed unmatched. Germline values: CDR1 MNHEY, CDR2 SMNVEV (reference sequence). This CDR3 has 16 residues. CDR3 region: CASSIYSGSSYNEQFF. In DNA, the CDR3 is TGTGCCAGCAGTATTTATAGCGGGTCCTCCTACAATGAGCAGTTCTTC.

The chain carries TRBV5-5 and TRBJ2-7; 8 bases align to TRBD1. Germline CDR1 reads SGHKS; CDR2 reads YYEKEE (reference sequence). The CDR3 totals 15 residues. The ends lost 2 bases at V and 2 bases at J; junction bases unmatched: 6. The CDR3 bases are TGTGCCAGCAGCTTCGGACAGGGATCTCCCTACGAGCAGTACTTC. It encodes CASSFGQGSPYEQYF.

The chain joins TRBV10-3 to TRBJ1-6, with TRBD1 as a possible D gene (6 bases). Deletions cut 8 bases from V and 5 bases from J, with 13 bases between. This CDR3 spans 14 amino acids. Germline loops: CDR1 ENHRY, CDR2 SYGVKD. CDR3 in amino acids: CAICRTVDNSPLHF. The CDR3 DNA follows: TGTGCCATCTGCAGGACAGTAGATAATTCACCCCTCCACTTT.

Comment on this clone: In the same sample, other DNA sequences code for this CDR3. The V gene is TRBV5-1, the J gene TRBJ2-1; 14 bases line up with TRBD2. The length of the CDR3 is 17 residues. Trimming took 4 bases from V and 1 from J; bases not matched to a gene: 4. CDR1 is SGHRS and CDR2 is YFSETQ in the germline V gene. CDR3 region: CASSPGLAGESYNEQFF. In DNA form, the CDR3 reads TGCGCCAGCAGCCCGGGACTAGCGGGGGAATCCTACAATGAGCAGTTCTTC.

V gene TRBV9 combines with J gene TRBJ2-1; 7 bases agree with TRBD2. V shed 3 bases, J shed 0 bases, and the junction held 9 bases outside the gene matches. This CDR3 is 17 amino acids long. Germline V gene sequence: CDR1 SGDLS, CDR2 YYNGEE. CDR3 nucleotides: TGTGCCAGCAGCGCCCCGCTCCGGGAGGACTCCTACAATGAGCAGTTCTTC. Translation gives CASSAPLREDSYNEQFF.

CDR3: CSVDERGGQPTDTQYF. In nucleotides, the CDR3 is TGCAGCGTCGATGAGCGGGGGGGACAGCCCACAGATACGCAGTATTTT. The V and J genes are TRBV29-1 and TRBJ2-3, with TRBD2 matching 10 bases. Germline trimming cut 6 bases from V and 2 bases from J; bases unmatched to any gene: 11. CDR3 length: 16 residues. Germline V gives CDR1 SQVTM, CDR2 ANQGSEA.

The rearrangement joins TRBV6-5 to TRBJ2-3; TRBD1 aligns across 8 bases. Germline CDR1 reads MNHEY; CDR2 reads SVGAGI. The CDR3 spans 15 residues. J was trimmed by 1 base and V by 4 bases; bases with no gene match: 4. CDR3 coding DNA: TGTGCCAGCAGTTTCCTGACAGGGGGCACAGATACGCAGTATTTT. Protein sequence: CASSFLTGGTDTQYF.

V and J are TRBV7-8 and TRBJ1-5; tentative D call: TRBD1 (6 bases). The V gene's germline CDR1 is SGHVS and CDR2 FQNEAQ. The length of the CDR3 is 15 residues. Trimming stripped 5 bases from V and 3 bases from J, with 14 bases between. CDR3 nucleotides: TGTGCCAGCAGCCCGAGGGCAGGGGACAATCAGCCCCAGCATTTT. This codes for CASSPRAGDNQPQHF.